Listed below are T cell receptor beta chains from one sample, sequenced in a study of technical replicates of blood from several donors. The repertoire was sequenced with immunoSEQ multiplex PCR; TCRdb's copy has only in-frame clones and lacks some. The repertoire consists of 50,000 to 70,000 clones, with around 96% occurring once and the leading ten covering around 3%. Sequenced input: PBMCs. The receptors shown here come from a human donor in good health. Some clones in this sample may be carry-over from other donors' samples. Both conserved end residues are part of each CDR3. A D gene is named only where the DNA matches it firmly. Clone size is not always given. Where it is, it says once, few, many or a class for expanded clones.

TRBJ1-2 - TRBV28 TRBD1 CASYRGGDVYGYTF TGTGCCAGCTACAGGGGGGGTGACGTTTATGGCTACACCTTC
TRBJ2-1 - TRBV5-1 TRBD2 CASSWGRTSGGLGDEQFF TGCGCCAGCAGCTGGGGCCGGACTAGCGGGGGCCTCGGGGATGAGCAGTTCTTC
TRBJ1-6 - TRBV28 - CASMVGNNNSPLHF TGTGCCAGCATGGTGGGCAATAATAACTCACCCCTCCACTTT
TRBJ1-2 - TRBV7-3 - CASSLTTGDGYTF TGTGCCAGCAGCTTAACAACGGGGGATGGCTACACCTTC
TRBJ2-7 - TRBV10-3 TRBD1 CAISEQQSGQGSYEQYF TGTGCCATCAGTGAGCAGCAATCGGGACAGGGTTCTTACGAGCAGTACTTC
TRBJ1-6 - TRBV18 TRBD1 CASSLGTGDNSPLHF TGTGCCAGCTCACTCGGGACAGGGGATAATTCACCCCTCCACTTT
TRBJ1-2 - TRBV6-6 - CASSYTTGLGYGYTF TGTGCCAGCAGTTACACCACAGGGTTAGGCTATGGCTACACCTTC
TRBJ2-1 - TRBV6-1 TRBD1 CASSEARGQQYNEQFF TGTGCCAGCAGTGAAGCCAGGGGACAGCAATACAATGAGCAGTTCTTC
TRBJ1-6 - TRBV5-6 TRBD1 CASSLLGQGDESPLHF TGTGCCAGCAGCTTACTCGGACAGGGAGATGAGTCACCCCTCCACTTT
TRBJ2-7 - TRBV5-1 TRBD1 CASSVTGTGVSYEQYF TGCGCCAGCAGCGTCACAGGGACAGGGGTCTCCTACGAGCAGTACTTC
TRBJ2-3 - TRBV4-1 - CASSRQEIGFGTDTQYF TGCGCCAGCAGCCGACAAGAAATAGGTTTTGGCACAGATACGCAGTATTTT
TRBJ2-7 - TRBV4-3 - CASSQDNAAPYEQYF TGCGCCAGCAGCCAAGATAACGCGGCCCCCTACGAGCAGTACTTC
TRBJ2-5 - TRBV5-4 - CASSLRGETQYF TGTGCCAGCAGCTTGAGGGGGGAGACCCAGTACTTC
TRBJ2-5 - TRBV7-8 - CASSGGGEETQYF TGTGCCAGCAGCGGAGGGGGGGAGGAGACCCAGTACTTC
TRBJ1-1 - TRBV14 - CASSQEGQLGAFF TGTGCCAGCAGCCAAGAAGGACAGCTTGGAGCTTTCTTT
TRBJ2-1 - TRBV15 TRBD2 CATSRDFAGEGQFF TGTGCCACCAGCAGAGATTTTGCGGGAGAAGGCCAGTTCTTC
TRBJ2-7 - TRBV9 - CASSPRQELYEQYF TGTGCCAGCAGCCCCAGACAGGAATTGTACGAGCAGTACTTC
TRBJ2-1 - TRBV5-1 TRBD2 CASFWTSGSSEQFF TGCGCCAGCTTCTGGACTAGCGGGAGTAGTGAGCAGTTCTTC
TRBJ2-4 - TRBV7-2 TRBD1 CASSGRTGRGNIQYF TGTGCCTCTTCGGGCCGGACAGGGCGCGGAAACATTCAGTACTTC
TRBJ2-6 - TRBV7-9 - CASSLPYSGANVLTF TGTGCCAGCAGCTTACCTTACTCTGGGGCCAACGTCCTGACTTTC
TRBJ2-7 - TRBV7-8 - CASSPDIITYEQYF TGTGCCAGCAGCCCCGACATAATTACCTACGAGCAGTACTTC
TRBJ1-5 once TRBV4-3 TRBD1 CASSHGTGAGQPQHF TGCGCCAGCAGCCATGGGACAGGGGCGGGTCAGCCCCAGCATTTT
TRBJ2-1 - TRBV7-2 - CASSPLGAAREQFF TGTGCCAGCAGCCCCCTTGGCGCGGCCCGTGAGCAGTTCTTC
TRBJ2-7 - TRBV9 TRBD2 CASSPRAGAYEQYF TGTGCCAGCAGCCCACGAGCGGGGGCCTACGAGCAGTACTTC
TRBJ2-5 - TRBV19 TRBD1 CASSIEAITFRATGVQETQYF TGTGCCAGTAGTATAGAGGCTATTACCTTTCGCGCAACAGGGGTCCAAGAGACCCAGTACTTC
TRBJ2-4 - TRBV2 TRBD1 CATRQGAAKNIQYF TGTGCCACAAGACAGGGGGCCGCCAAAAACATTCAGTACTTC
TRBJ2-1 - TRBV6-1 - CASSIRIVEGQFF TGTGCCAGCAGTATCCGGATAGTCGAGGGGCAGTTCTTC
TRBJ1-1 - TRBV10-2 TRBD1 CASSVTGANTEAFF TGCGCCAGCAGTGTGACAGGGGCGAACACTGAAGCTTTCTTT
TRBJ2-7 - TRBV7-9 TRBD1 CASSLGPTGQGPYEQYF TGTGCCAGCAGCTTAGGGCCGACCGGACAGGGACCCTACGAGCAGTACTTC
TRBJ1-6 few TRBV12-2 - CASRGRQAYNSPLHF TGTGCAAGTCGCGGACGACAGGCCTATAATTCACCCCTCCACTTT
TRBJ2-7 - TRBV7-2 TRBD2 CASSLTSGDYEQYF TGTGCCAGCAGCCTGACTAGCGGCGACTACGAGCAGTACTTC
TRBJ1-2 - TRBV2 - CASSKVRDNPYGYTF TGTGCCAGCAGCAAGGTCCGGGACAACCCCTATGGCTACACCTTC
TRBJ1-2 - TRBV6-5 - CASSYRGRGEDGYTF TGTGCCAGCAGTTACCGGGGCAGGGGAGAAGATGGCTACACCTTC
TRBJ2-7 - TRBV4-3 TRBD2 CASSQDLGLVVYEQYF TGCGCCAGCAGCCAAGACCTTGGACTAGTAGTCTACGAGCAGTACTTC
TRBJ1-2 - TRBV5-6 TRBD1 CASSKGQGYGYTF TGTGCCAGCAGCAAGGGACAGGGCTATGGCTACACCTTC
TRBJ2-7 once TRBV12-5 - CASGFQVYEQYF TGTGCTAGTGGTTTTCAGGTGTACGAGCAGTACTTC
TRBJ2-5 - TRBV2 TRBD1 CASSTGTVWEETQYF TGTGCCAGCAGTACAGGGACAGTTTGGGAAGAGACCCAGTACTTC
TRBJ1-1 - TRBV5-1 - CASSLKQGQGTEAFF TGCGCCAGCAGCTTAAAACAGGGCCAGGGTACTGAAGCTTTCTTT